This entry features one T cell receptor beta chain sequence. Its antigen remains unknown. TCRdb re-called the RT-PCR reads through MiXCR, storing one row per CDR3 protein. Altogether about 520,000 distinct CDR3 sequences are present, roughly 9.8% being singletons, with the ten largest covering roughly 12%. This entry is derived from a study of response to subunit inactivated influenza vaccine. Overall study results and limits: Authors suggested few new T cells are recruited by each seasonal influenza vaccination.

Trimming took off 6 bases at V and 1 base at J, with 13 bases between the two ends. The CDR3 has 14 residues. This TCR was recovered from a middle-aged man who received an inactivated influenza vaccine. This chain uses TRBV12-3 or TRBV12-4 with TRBJ2-7, with D perhaps matching TRBD1 (6 bases). The starting material was PBMCs from blood, obtained roughly 45 days after vaccination. CDR3: CASSRDTISYEQYF. CDR3 nucleotides: TGTGCCAGCAGCCGGGACACAATTTCCTACGAGCAGTACTTC.